This TCR beta chain was recorded in a study of T cells in Graves' hyperthyroidism and ophthalmopathy. V lost 0 bases to trimming and J lost 3 bases, with 15 bases between them. This CDR3 spans 17 amino acids. Per germline, CDR1 LNHNV and CDR2 YYDKDF (reference sequence). RNA transcripts provided the source from which TCR beta CDR3 regions were amplified. During a first-round RT-PCR of the TCR CDR3, the HTBI primer set was used. In TCRdb, the multiplex PCR reads were re-called with MiXCR into one record per CDR3 protein. Among 500,000 to 600,000 distinct CDR3 sequences listed, 35% to 55% were seen once. This clonotype was recorded a few times.

The chain is built from TRBV15 and TRBJ2-1; D may be TRBD1 or TRBD2 (5 bases each). The sequencing input was peripheral blood or thyroid tissue (not recorded which). The receptor was derived from a woman between 18 and 30 years old with Graves' hyperthyroidism. Here the CDR3 reads CATSRDGGHRFYNEQFF. CDR3 in DNA: TGTGCCACCAGCAGAGATGGAGGCCACAGGTTCTACAATGAGCAGTTCTTC.